The 27 T cell receptor beta chains below come from one sample, sequenced in a study of blood T cell repertoires in COVID-19. The assay was immunoSEQ multiplex PCR, and TCRdb's table has in-frame clones only and misses some. The repertoire consists of roughly 190,000 clones, with approximately 81% occurring once and the leading ten covering about 20%. The sample taken for sequencing was peripheral blood. Receptors were obtained from a human donor in a cohort sampled during active COVID-19.

The V call is TRBV5-1, the J call TRBJ2-3, with D unclear. The germline V gene has CDR1 SGHRS and CDR2 YFSETQ. V shed 1 base and J shed 2 bases, with 8 bases lying between them. This CDR3 spans 14 amino acids. CDR3 coding DNA: TGCGCCAGCAGCTTGACAGACCCCACAGATACGCAGTATTTT. Residues: CASSLTDPTDTQYF.

J is TRBJ2-1 and V is TRBV9, with 8 bases lining up with TRBD2. The CDR3 length is 15 residues. With 1 base clipped from V and 3 bases from J, the junction kept 3 bases outside the gene matches. CDR1 is SGDLS, CDR2 YYNGEE, per germline. As DNA, the CDR3 is TGTGCCAGCAGCGTAAGCGGGAGTGGCTACAATGAGCAGTTCTTC. Its translation is CASSVSGSGYNEQFF. Variable domain in full (rest from reference TRBV9 and TRBJ2-1): DSGVTQTPKHLITATGQRVTLRCSPRSGDLSVYWYQQSLDQGLQFLIQYYNGEERAKGNILERFSAQQFPDLHSELNLSSLELGDSALYFCASSVSGSGYNEQFFGPGTRLTVL.

The count of this clone is one. V gene TRBV4-1 combines with J gene TRBJ1-2; D call uncertain. Trimming removed 1 base from V and 2 bases from J, with 5 bases in between. CDR3 length equals 13 residues. CDR1 and CDR2 from the germline V gene are MGHRA and YSYEKL. CDR3 sequence (DNA): TGCGCCAGCAGCCAAGTCCCGAACTATGGCTACACCTTC. Amino acids: CASSQVPNYGYTF.

The chain links TRBV6-5 to TRBJ1-3; D call uncertain. V was cut by 6 bases and J by 4 bases, with 16 bases left in between. The V gene's germline CDR1 is MNHEY and CDR2 SVGAGI. The CDR3 has 15 residues. Written as DNA, the CDR3 is TGTGCCAGCAGGGCGGGCGCGGCCGACGGAAACACCATATATTTT. Translating gives CASRAGAADGNTIYF.

This chain joins TRBV29-1 and TRBJ2-1, with D possibly matching TRBD1 (5 bases). Trimming cost V 6 bases and J 7 bases, with 13 bases left between them. The CDR3 totals 12 residues. Germline V gene data show CDR1 as SQVTM and CDR2 as ANQGSEA. Written as DNA, the CDR3 is TGCAGCGTCCAACAGGCCCGGAATGAGCAGTTCTTC. It translates to CSVQQARNEQFF.

This rearrangement joins TRBV20-1 to TRBJ2-7, with D perhaps matching TRBD1 (5 bases). Germline lookup yields CDR1 DFQATT and CDR2 SNEGSKA (reference sequence). V was pared by 3 bases and J by 2 bases, with 5 bases between. The CDR3 totals 11 residues. CDR3 sequence (DNA): TGCAGTGCTAGGGACACCTACGAGCAGTACGTC. It encodes CSARDTYEQYV.

The chain links TRBV10-3 to TRBJ2-1; TRBD2 agrees at 9 bases. Germline trimming cut 2 bases from V and 0 bases from J; bases unmatched to any gene: 14. CDR3 size: 20 residues. From germline, CDR1 is ENHRY and CDR2 SYGVKD. The CDR3 reads CAISEPAHAAGGISYNEQFF. CDR3 coding DNA: TGTGCCATCAGTGAGCCAGCCCACGCAGCGGGGGGCATCTCCTACAATGAGCAGTTCTTC.

This chain uses TRBV2 with TRBJ1-2; 8 nucleotides align to TRBD1. This CDR3 is built from 13 residues. J was trimmed by 4 bases and V by 9 bases; bases with no gene match: 7. Germline CDR1 SNHLY, CDR2 FYNNEI. In DNA form, the CDR3 reads TGTGCCAGACAAGGACAGGGTGTCTATGGCTACACCTTC. Protein: CARQGQGVYGYTF.

The V and J genes are TRBV5-1 and TRBJ1-4; D gene ambiguous. This CDR3 contains 11 residues. From germline, CDR1 is SGHRS and CDR2 YFSETQ. V lost 4 bases, J lost 9 bases, and 7 bases lay in between. The CDR3 DNA is TGCGCCAGCAGCATAGACAAAAAACTGTTTTTT. Translating gives CASSIDKKLFF. The full variable domain, in which reference TRBV5-1 and TRBJ1-4 provide the parts outside the CDR3, is KAGVTQTPRYLIKTRGQQVTLSCSPISGHRSVSWYQQTPGQGLQFLFEYFSETQRNKGNFPGRFSGRQFSNSRSEMNVSTLELGDSALYLCASSIDKKLFFGSGTQLSVL.

This chain uses TRBV5-1 with TRBJ2-5, with a tentative D call TRBD2 (5 bases). CDR3 size: 13 residues. Germline values: CDR1 SGHRS, CDR2 YFSETQ. V lost 2 bases to trimming and J lost 5 bases, with 10 bases between them. Here the CDR3 DNA reads TGCGCCAGCAGCTTCGTTTCGGGGGAGACCCAGTACTTC. Translation gives CASSFVSGETQYF.

This clone came up a few times. The chain couples TRBV27 to TRBJ1-1; D uncertain. V gave up 6 bases and J gave up 6 bases, with 20 bases separating them. Germline CDR1 reads MNHEY; CDR2 reads SMNVEV (reference sequence). The CDR3 consists of 15 residues. CDR3 amino acids: CASSTAQPGSPEAFF. The CDR3 coding sequence is TGTGCCAGCAGCACCGCACAACCGGGGTCCCCTGAAGCTTTCTTT.

This clone was found a few times. V is TRBV19 and J is TRBJ2-1; TRBD1 is a possible D gene (5 bases). This CDR3 comprises 13 residues. V lost 3 bases and J 3 bases, leaving 6 bases between the germline ends. Germline loops: CDR1 LNHDA, CDR2 SQIVND (reference sequence). The CDR3 nucleotides read TGTGCCAGTAGTATGGGGCTCTACAATGAGCAGTTCTTC. It yields the protein CASSMGLYNEQFF.

The chain employs TRBV19 and TRBJ1-2; D is unresolved. This CDR3 has 11 amino acids. Germline CDR1 reads LNHDA; CDR2 reads SQIVND (reference sequence). The V and J ends lost 8 bases and 4 bases respectively, with 8 bases between them. CDR3 amino acids: CASSVSYGYTF. The DNA for the CDR3 is TGTGCCAGTTCGGTCTCCTATGGCTACACCTTC.

This chain uses TRBV19 with TRBJ2-1; possibly TRBD1 for D (5 bases). Germline lookup yields CDR1 LNHDA and CDR2 SQIVND (reference sequence). Trimming removed 3 bases from V and 0 bases from J, with 12 bases in between. CDR3 length equals 16 residues. The CDR3 spells CASSIFPTVSYNEQFF. The DNA of the CDR3 is TGTGCCAGTAGTATTTTTCCGACAGTCTCCTACAATGAGCAGTTCTTC.

This clone has only a few counts. This chain connects TRBV7-8 to TRBJ2-2, with 8 bases identical to TRBD1. With 3 bases clipped from V and 6 bases from J, the junction kept 15 bases outside the gene matches. This CDR3 contains 18 residues. Germline CDR1 SGHVS, CDR2 FQNEAQ. The CDR3 is CASSFFGHRAGGSGELFF. CDR3 bases: TGTGCCAGCAGCTTTTTCGGACATAGAGCAGGGGGCTCCGGGGAGCTGTTTTTT.

The chain carries TRBV7-3 and TRBJ2-2; D ambiguous. Looked up from germline, CDR1 is SGHTA and CDR2 is FQGTGA. The CDR3 covers 12 residues. Trimming took 5 bases from V and 3 from J, leaving 4 bases between them. The CDR3 is CASSLDTGELFF. The DNA of the CDR3 is TGTGCCAGCAGCCTCGACACCGGGGAGCTGTTTTTT.

A few counts support this clone. The chain combines TRBV30 with TRBJ2-2; D is possibly TRBD2 (5 bases). Germline lookup yields CDR1 GTSNPN and CDR2 SVGIG (reference sequence). V lost 3 bases and J lost 3, with 14 bases in between. CDR3 size: 15 residues. CDR3 protein: CAWSRGLPDTGELFF. The DNA for the CDR3 is TGTGCCTGGAGCCGCGGACTGCCCGACACCGGGGAGCTGTTTTTT.

This chain uses TRBV7-9 with TRBJ1-2; TRBD1 is a possible D gene (6 bases). Germline V lookup: CDR1 SEHNR, CDR2 FQNEAQ (reference sequence). Trimming pared 0 bases from V and 0 bases from J, leaving 11 bases between. The CDR3 loop spans 16 amino acids. In nucleotides, the CDR3 is TGTGCCAGCAGCTTAGCATTCCAGGGGACTAACTATGGCTACACCTTC. This codes for CASSLAFQGTNYGYTF.

This chain uses TRBV10-1 with TRBJ2-7; TRBD1 is a possible D gene (6 bases). The V end was cut by 11 bases, the J end by 1 base, with 15 bases between. The germline gives CDR1 WNHNN, CDR2 SYGVQD (reference sequence). The CDR3 consists of 13 residues. The CDR3 sequence is CASQGRLSYEQYF. CDR3 in DNA: TGCGCCTCACAGGGACGTCTTTCCTACGAGCAGTACTTC.

The V call is TRBV3-1 (or the pseudogene TRBV3-2), the J call TRBJ1-1, with D perhaps TRBD1 (6 bases). Trimming removed 5 bases at V and 5 bases at J, with 12 bases between. The length of the CDR3 is 13 residues. Germline V lookup: CDR1 LGHDT, CDR2 YNNKEL (reference sequence). CDR3 loop: CASSSNRDTEAFF. CDR3 nucleotide sequence: TGTGCCAGCAGCTCCAACAGGGATACTGAAGCTTTCTTT.

The chain links TRBV30 to TRBJ2-7; 14 nucleotides line up with TRBD2. The V gene's germline CDR1 is GTSNPN and CDR2 SVGIG (reference sequence). Trimming took 2 bases from V and 2 from J; bases not matched to a gene: 2. CDR3 length: 15 amino acids. The CDR3 sequence is CAWSTGLAGAYEQYF. CDR3 nucleotide sequence: TGTGCCTGGAGTACGGGACTAGCGGGAGCCTACGAGCAGTACTTC.

J is TRBJ2-5 and V is TRBV6-6; D gene ambiguous. From germline, CDR1 is MNHNY and CDR2 SVGAGI (reference sequence). The V and J ends lost 4 bases and 2 bases respectively, with 14 bases between them. CDR3 length: 15 amino acids. CDR3 residues: CASSSPSRVQETQYF. The CDR3 DNA sequence: TGTGCCAGCAGTTCCCCTTCACGGGTGCAAGAGACCCAGTACTTC.

The CDR3 nucleotides read TGCGCCAGCAGCTTGGGATTTAACAGGGAGACTGAAGCTTTCTTT. Protein sequence: CASSLGFNRETEAFF. The chain combines TRBV5-1 with TRBJ1-1, with a possible D match to TRBD1 (6 bases). The CDR3 runs to 15 residues. V lost 0 bases and J 5 bases, leaving 14 bases between the germline ends. Germline CDR1 is SGHRS and CDR2 is YFSETQ.

The CDR3 loop reads CARSYRDREVNTEAFF. The CDR3 region has the DNA TGTGCCAGAAGCTACCGGGACAGGGAAGTGAACACTGAAGCTTTCTTT. J is TRBJ1-1 and V is TRBV5-3, with 9 bases matching TRBD1. TRBV5-3 is recorded as an ORF, its role being uncertain. The CDR3 covers 16 residues. Trimming removed 3 bases from V and 0 bases from J; junction bases left unmatched: 6.

The V and J genes are TRBV7-3 and TRBJ2-6, with D possibly matching TRBD2 (5 bases). Germline CDR1 is SGHTA and CDR2 is FQGTGA. The CDR3 covers 14 residues. V lost 3 bases and J 2 bases, leaving 5 bases between the germline ends. DNA for the CDR3: TGTGCCAGCAGCTTCGGGACTGGGGCCAACGTCCTGACTTTC. Protein sequence: CASSFGTGANVLTF.

The gene calls are TRBV2 and TRBJ2-3; D possibly corresponds to TRBD2 (5 bases). The V end was cut by 2 bases, the J end by 5 bases, with 8 bases between. Looked up from germline, CDR1 is SNHLY and CDR2 is FYNNEI. CDR3 length: 13 amino acids. In DNA, the CDR3 is TGTGCCAGCAGTGAAATTCGGGAAGATACGCAGTATTTT. It is translated as CASSEIREDTQYF.

The gene calls are TRBV30 and TRBJ1-5, with TRBD1 matching 7 bases. This CDR3 region has 18 residues. V lost 1 base, J lost 7 bases, and 19 bases stayed unmatched. Germline loops: CDR1 GTSNPN, CDR2 SVGIG (reference sequence). CDR3 DNA: TGTGCCTGGAGTGAAGGGACAGTAGGGGCTTGGGGAGGCCAGCCCCAGCATTTT. It codes for CAWSEGTVGAWGGQPQHF.